This paragraph reports one TCR beta chain. Antigen specificity is unknown. These data belong to a study of cytomegalovirus exposure and HLA in healthy donors. Study conclusions and caveats: When analyzed later, a missense DCLRE1C variant was found to be linked to TCR beta V- and J-gene trimming. Some V segments could not be told apart, so they were left out, TRBV6-2 and TRBV6-3 among them. Only CMV serostatus was available as immune exposure information.

In germline, CDR1 is SGDLS, CDR2 YYNGEE. The germline V and J ends were trimmed by 4 bases and 0 bases, with 16 bases remaining between them. The CDR3 has 16 amino acids. Amplification used 60 Vbeta primers and 13 Jbeta primers. The protocol was immunoSEQ multiplex PCR, while the TCRdb copy is restricted to in-frame clones and leaves out a portion. The sample has 100,000 to 150,000 clones, 60% to 85% seen once. The chain has TRBV9 and TRBJ2-5, with D hard to call. The sequence was collected from a young man in good health and CMV-seronegative. The sequencing sample was made of PBMCs. The CDR3 DNA follows: TGTGCCAGCAGCCCCAAGGTGGCGGTGTACCAAGAGACCCAGTACTTC. Encoded protein: CASSPKVAVYQETQYF.